This entry lists 17 T cell receptor beta chains sequenced from one sample in a study of monozygotic twins with inflammatory bowel disease. TCRdb reworked the 5' RACE reads into one entry per CDR3 protein, no DNA. Recorded for this sample: around 200,000 distinct CDR3 sequences. Sequenced: blood. These receptors all come from a human donor with ulcerative colitis or Crohn's disease, or a healthy co-twin of an affected twin (not recorded which).

CDR3 protein: CSVGQGATTDTQYF. This chain connects TRBV29-1 to TRBJ2-3; TCRdb names TRBD1, which stays unverified in the absence of DNA. The CDR3 is made up of 14 amino acids. CDR1 and CDR2 from the germline V gene are SQVTM and ANQGSEA.

The CDR3 here is CASSELLLAGTDTQYF. The V gene is TRBV2, the J gene TRBJ2-3. The CDR3 runs to 16 residues. Germline V gene sequence: CDR1 SNHLY, CDR2 FYNNEI.

V is TRBV18 and J is TRBJ2-1. The CDR3 loop spans 15 amino acids. Germline lookup yields CDR1 KGHSH and CDR2 LQKENI. CDR3 sequence reads: CASSPPSSSYNEQFF.

The rearrangement uses TRBV6-5 and TRBJ2-2. The CDR3 totals 13 residues. Germline V gene sequence: CDR1 MNHEY, CDR2 SVGAGI. Here the CDR3 reads CASSYFRTGELFF.

The V call is TRBV12-3 or TRBV12-4, the J call TRBJ1-3. CDR3 length: 12 amino acids. This CDR3 reads CASSQNGNTIYF.

The V and J genes are TRBV9 and TRBJ1-5. This CDR3 spans 14 amino acids. Germline CDR1 reads SGDLS; CDR2 reads YYNGEE. The CDR3 sequence: CASSVDGKDLTQHF.

This rearrangement joins TRBV13 to TRBJ1-5; TCRdb returns TRBD1, unconfirmable since there is no DNA. CDR1 and CDR2 from the germline V gene are PRHDT and FYEKMQ (reference sequence). This CDR3 spans 14 amino acids. This CDR3 is CASSLGQGTQPQHF.

The V and J genes are TRBV7-8 and TRBJ2-6; TCRdb's D call, TRBD1, is unchecked because there is no DNA. There are 17 residues in the CDR3. Looked up from germline, CDR1 is SGHVS and CDR2 is FQNEAQ. This CDR3 reads CASSNLRGAAGANVLTF.

The J gene is TRBJ2-5, the V gene TRBV5-1; TCRdb outputs TRBD2, but without DNA this stays unchecked. From germline, CDR1 is SGHRS and CDR2 YFSETQ. This CDR3 has 18 residues. CDR3 sequence reads: CASSLATRIVRRQETQYF. The whole variable domain, filled in from reference TRBV5-1 and TRBJ2-5, reads KAGVTQTPRYLIKTRGQQVTLSCSPISGHRSVSWYQQTPGQGLQFLFEYFSETQRNKGNFPGRFSGRQFSNSRSEMNVSTLELGDSALYLCASSLATRIVRRQETQYFGPGTRLLVL.

V usage is TRBV27 and J usage is TRBJ1-1. The germline gives CDR1 MNHEY, CDR2 SMNVEV (reference sequence). This CDR3 spans 14 amino acids. The CDR3 spells CASSFTTRPFEAFF.

J is TRBJ2-5 and V is TRBV2. Germline lookup yields CDR1 SNHLY and CDR2 FYNNEI. CDR3 size: 11 residues. CDR3 loop: CASNSQETQYF.

This rearrangement joins TRBV12-3 or TRBV12-4 to TRBJ1-5; TCRdb gives TRBD1 as the D gene, but with no DNA this cannot be confirmed. The CDR3 length is 16 residues. The CDR3 spells CASSPKAWTGDQPQHF.

The chain is built from TRBV20-1 and TRBJ1-2. The CDR3 extends over 15 amino acids. CDR1 is DFQATT and CDR2 is SNEGSKA in the germline V gene (reference sequence). CDR3 protein: CSARDSSGAKYGYTF.

This chain's CDR3 is CSASGVAMSARSYNEQFF. V gene TRBV20-1 combines with J gene TRBJ2-1; TCRdb proposes TRBD2, but this gene call is untestable without DNA. CDR1 is DFQATT, CDR2 SNEGSKA, per germline (reference sequence). CDR3 length equals 18 residues.

J is TRBJ2-7 and V is TRBV7-9. CDR3 length: 11 amino acids. Germline V gives CDR1 SEHNR, CDR2 FQNEAQ (reference sequence). The CDR3 here is CASSLQYEQYF.

This rearrangement joins TRBV20-1 to TRBJ2-1; TCRdb names TRBD1, which stays unverified in the absence of DNA. Germline loops: CDR1 DFQATT, CDR2 SNEGSKA (reference sequence). This CDR3 has 13 residues. The CDR3 here is CSARPDTNNEQFF.

This rearrangement joins TRBV2 to TRBJ2-3; TCRdb calls TRBD2, which cannot be checked without DNA. The CDR3 is made up of 17 amino acids. Germline values: CDR1 SNHLY, CDR2 FYNNEI. CDR3 protein: CASSERASGGGSDTQYF.